This TCR beta chain was identified during a study of blood T cell repertoires in COVID-19. Background on the study: The samples span acute and convalescent COVID-19 from the United States, Italy and Spain. The cDNA or gDNA used as material had been derived from T cells, B-cell-depleted T cells, or PBMCs.

As originally analysed: The assay estimated nucleated cells by amplifying reference gene primers. Sequenced by immunoSEQ multiplex PCR; TCRdb stores in-frame clones only, minus some. V and J calls and clone size are copied from that table; D and trimming were computed from the DNA. The sample includes 200,000 to 250,000 clones, around 86% of them seen just once. This clone was seen a handful of times. The clonotype was recovered from a man in his sixties who had recovered from COVID-19. The source material was peripheral blood.

CDR3 region: CASSQGSGGAPSNEQFF. CDR3 nucleotide sequence: TGTGCCAGCAGCCAAGGTAGCGGGGGAGCCCCCTCCAATGAGCAGTTCTTC. This chain joins TRBV4-2 and TRBJ2-1; 9 positions agree with TRBD2. Trimming removed 1 base from V and 6 bases from J; junction bases left unmatched: 10. Germline values: CDR1 LGHNA, CDR2 YNFKEQ. The CDR3 extends over 17 amino acids.